The T cell receptor beta chain under discussion was sequenced for a study of T cell repertoires in cytomegalovirus infection. The length of the CDR3 is 14 residues. The germline gives CDR1 SGHVS, CDR2 FQNEAQ. Deletions cut 5 bases from V and 0 bases from J, with 11 bases between. TCRdb passed the reads through MiXCR, listing each CDR3 protein once. The top ten clones hold about 2.8% of a sample with some 680,000 distinct CDR3 sequences, 35% of them seen once. The clonotype originates from a human donor in good health (CMV status not recorded). Some clones in this sample may be carry-over from other donors' samples. Sequencing input: PBMCs. The chain joins TRBV7-8 to TRBJ2-7, with D perhaps matching TRBD1 (6 bases). The CDR3 bases are TGTGCCAGCAGCGCGACAGGTTTCTCCTACGAGCAGTACTTC. Translating it yields CASSATGFSYEQYF.